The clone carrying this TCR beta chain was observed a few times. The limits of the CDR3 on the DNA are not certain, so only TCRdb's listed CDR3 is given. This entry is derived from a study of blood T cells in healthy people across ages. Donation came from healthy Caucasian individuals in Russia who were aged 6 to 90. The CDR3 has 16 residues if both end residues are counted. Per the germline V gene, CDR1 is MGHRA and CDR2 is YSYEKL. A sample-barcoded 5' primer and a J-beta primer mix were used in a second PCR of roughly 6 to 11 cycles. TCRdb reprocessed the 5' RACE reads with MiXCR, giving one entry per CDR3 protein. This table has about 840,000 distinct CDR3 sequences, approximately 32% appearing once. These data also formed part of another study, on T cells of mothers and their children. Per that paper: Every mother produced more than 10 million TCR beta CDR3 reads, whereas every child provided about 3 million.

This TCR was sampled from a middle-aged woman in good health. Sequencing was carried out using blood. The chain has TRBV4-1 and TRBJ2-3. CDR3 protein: CASSQEVGGGTDTRYF.